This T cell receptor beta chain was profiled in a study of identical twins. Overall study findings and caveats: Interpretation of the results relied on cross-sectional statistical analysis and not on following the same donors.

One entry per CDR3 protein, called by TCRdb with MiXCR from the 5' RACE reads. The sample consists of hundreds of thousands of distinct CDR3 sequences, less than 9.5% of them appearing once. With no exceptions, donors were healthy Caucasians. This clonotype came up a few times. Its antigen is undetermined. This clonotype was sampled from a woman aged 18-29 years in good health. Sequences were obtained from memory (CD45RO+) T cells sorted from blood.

The CDR3 nucleotides read TGTGCCAGCAGGGACTACAGAGGGGAGCAGTTCTTC. Its translation: CASRDYRGEQFF. J is TRBJ2-1 and V is TRBV6-5; D perhaps matches TRBD2 (6 bases). The CDR3 contains 12 residues. Germline lookup yields CDR1 MNHEY and CDR2 SVGAGI. Trimming took 6 bases from V and 10 from J, leaving 13 bases between them.